This T cell receptor beta chain was recorded in a study of blood T cells in healthy people across ages. Broader study findings: Higher diversity and more naive CD4+ cells were features of long-lived donors, compared to aged donors.

Primed by a sample-barcoded 5' primer and a J-beta primer mix, a second PCR proceeded for roughly 7 to 11 cycles. From the 5' RACE reads, TCRdb called clonotypes with MiXCR, one entry per CDR3 protein. Of 450,000 to 600,000 distinct CDR3 sequences detected, about 26% appear once; the ten largest clones hold 3% to 4%. This clonotype was seen only a few times. The antigen is not known. Peripheral blood from each donor was collected in a volume of roughly 9.2 milliliters. Germline-derived CDR1 and CDR2 are LNHNV and YYDKDF (reference sequence). J lost 1 base, V lost 3 bases, and 1 base had no gene match. The CDR3 loop spans 16 amino acids. A further study also used this sample, focusing on T cells of mothers and their children. That paper notes: Mothers yielded over 8 million CDR3 reads, children several million each.

The receptor comes from a boy aged 2 to 10 in good health. This sequence joins TRBV15 and TRBJ2-6, with 9 bases lining up with TRBD1. What was sequenced was blood. CDR3 nucleotide sequence: TGTGCCACCAGCAGTGGACAGGGGTCTGGGGCCAACGTCCTGACTTTC. It encodes CATSSGQGSGANVLTF.